This T cell receptor beta chain was recorded in a study of OX40 agonist ivuxolimab in advanced cancers. Across the whole study: Age averaged about 66 years (range about 20 to 80), and 82.7% were male.

Concerning this clone itself: The antigen is unknown.

V lost 3 bases and J lost 6, with 9 bases in between. There are 13 residues in the CDR3. Germline V CDR1 and CDR2: SNHLY, FYNNEI. Whole-study findings and limits: Among the nonresponders, some also had low normalized T-cell clonal expansion.

Sequencing was performed with immunoSEQ multiplex PCR; in TCRdb, only in-frame clones are kept and a portion is missing. The sample consists of 60,000 to 75,000 clones, about 90% of them appearing once. The rearrangement joins TRBV2 to TRBJ2-1, with a tentative D call TRBD2 (5 bases). The receptor was isolated from an adult with an advanced solid tumor such as melanoma, head and neck, liver or kidney cancer. Material: CD4+ or CD8+ T cells sorted from blood, obtained in a trial of the OX40 agonist ivuxolimab. The CDR3: CASSDLAGNEQFF. The CDR3 DNA sequence: TGTGCCAGCAGTGACCTAGCAGGCAATGAGCAGTTCTTC.